The 16 T cell receptor beta chains presented below share a single source sample, sequenced in a study of response to subunit inactivated influenza vaccine. Via MiXCR, TCRdb re-called the RT-PCR reads, giving one row per CDR3 protein. The sample has a few hundred thousand distinct CDR3 sequences; 20% to 25% are singletons. This sample comprised PBMCs from blood, obtained less than 22 months after vaccination. The receptors shown here come from a man aged 50 to 69 who received an inactivated influenza vaccine.

The V call is TRBV6-2 or TRBV6-3, the J call TRBJ1-2; no firm D call. V was shortened by 4 bases and J by 1 base, with 16 bases between the two germline ends. The CDR3 covers 16 residues. Germline V gives CDR1 MNHEY, CDR2 SVGEGT. The CDR3 DNA is TGTGCCAGCAGTTTGACCGGGCATGGAGTTAACTATGGCTACACCTTC. Translating it yields CASSLTGHGVNYGYTF.

The genes are TRBV10-3 and TRBJ2-5, with unresolved D. The CDR3 spans 14 residues. Germline-derived CDR1 and CDR2 are ENHRY and SYGVKD. Trimming shortened V by 0 bases and J by 2 bases, and 7 bases separated the two germline ends. The CDR3 bases are TGTGCCATCAGTGAGTCGGTTGGACAAGAGACCCAGTACTTC. This sequence encodes CAISESVGQETQYF.

With regard to this clonotype: A read error may explain this, as a much larger clone is one base away. The V and J genes are TRBV6-5 and TRBJ1-5; tentative D call: TRBD1 (5 bases). This CDR3 has 15 residues. In germline, CDR1 is MNHEY, CDR2 SVGAGI. The CDR3 DNA is TGTGCCGGCAGTTACCTTGACAGCTACAATCAGCCCCAGCATTTT. This sequence encodes CAGSYLDSYNQPQHF.

CDR3 nucleotides: TGTGCCAGCAGCTTAGGTGGACAGGGCTACAATGAGCAGTTCTTC. This sequence encodes CASSLGGQGYNEQFF. This chain joins TRBV11-2 and TRBJ2-1, with 8 bases fitting TRBD1. With V trimmed by 1 base and J by 3 bases, 2 bases remained unmatched. The CDR3 is 15 amino acids. Germline CDR1 reads SGHAT; CDR2 reads FQNNGV.

The V call is TRBV5-1, the J call TRBJ1-4; 9 positions agree with TRBD1. Germline-derived CDR1 and CDR2 are SGHRS and YFSETQ. The CDR3 loop spans 17 amino acids. V shed 4 bases and J 0 bases; nucleotides not matched to a gene: 7. CDR3 DNA: TGCGCCAGCAGCCTCGGACAGGGGCGCGCAACTAATGAAAAACTGTTTTTT. Translated: CASSLGQGRATNEKLFF.

The chain recombines TRBV12-3 or TRBV12-4 with TRBJ2-7, with TRBD2 matching over 8 bases. V lost 5 bases and J lost 2; bases outside the gene matches: 8. The CDR3 has 15 amino acids. This chain's CDR3 is CASSMSGSMTYEQYF. DNA for the CDR3: TGTGCCAGCAGTATGAGCGGGAGTATGACCTACGAGCAGTACTTC.

The chain combines TRBV7-2 with TRBJ1-6, with D possibly being TRBD1 (5 bases). V lost 7 bases and J lost 8, with 24 bases in between. The CDR3 sequence is 17 residues long. The germline gives CDR1 SGHTA, CDR2 FQGNSA. CDR3 sequence (DNA): TGTGCCAGCAAACTTTTCTCCGGGGGGGAAAACTATTCACCCCTCCACTTT. Amino acids: CASKLFSGGENYSPLHF. Drawing the rest from reference TRBV7-2 and TRBJ1-6, the complete variable domain is GAGVSQSPSNKVTEKGKDVELRCDPISGHTALYWYRQSLGQGLEFLIYFQGNSAPDKSGLPSDRFSAERTGGSVSTLTIQRTQQEDSAVYLCASKLFSGGENYSPLHFGNGTRLTVT.

The chain joins TRBV4-3 to TRBJ2-1; no clear D. The CDR3 sequence is 15 residues long. CDR1 is LGHNA and CDR2 is YSLEER in the germline V gene. The V end was cut by 0 bases, the J end by 5 bases, with 11 bases between. The CDR3 DNA sequence: TGCGCCAGCAGCCAAGATTTTTACAGCAACAATGAGCAGTTCTTC. It codes for CASSQDFYSNNEQFF.

CDR3 residues: CASSSSSRRLGETQYF. CDR3 nucleotides: TGTGCCAGCAGCTCGAGCAGTAGAAGGCTGGGGGAGACCCAGTACTTC. The chain joins TRBV5-6 to TRBJ2-5; D gene unclear. CDR1 SGHDT and CDR2 YYEEEE come from the germline V gene. V was shortened by 3 bases and J by 5 bases, with 20 bases between the two germline ends. The CDR3 length is 16 residues.

This clonotype was detected only a few times. The chain employs TRBV6-6 and TRBJ1-6; no clear D. Per germline, CDR1 MNHNY and CDR2 SVGAGI (reference sequence). V was clipped by 0 bases and J by 9 bases, with 3 bases between them. CDR3 length equals 12 residues. In DNA form, the CDR3 reads TGTGCCAGCAGTTACTCGCCTTCACCCCTCCACTTT. It translates to CASSYSPSPLHF.

This clonotype came up a few times. The gene calls are TRBV5-1 and TRBJ1-1; perhaps TRBD1 as D (5 bases). CDR3 length equals 15 residues. The V gene's germline CDR1 is SGHRS and CDR2 YFSETQ. The V end lost 0 bases, the J end lost 1 base, and 10 bases lay between the germline ends. The CDR3 DNA sequence: TGCGCCAGCAGCTTGGCGCAGGGATGGAACACTGAAGCTTTCTTT. Protein: CASSLAQGWNTEAFF. Full variable domain (remainder filled in from reference TRBV5-1 and TRBJ1-1): KAGVTQTPRYLIKTRGQQVTLSCSPISGHRSVSWYQQTPGQGLQFLFEYFSETQRNKGNFPGRFSGRQFSNSRSEMNVSTLELGDSALYLCASSLAQGWNTEAFFGQGTRLTVV.

To note about this clonotype: The junction does not match germline at one end; this may be a read error. V gene TRBV20-1 combines with J gene TRBJ1-1; D possibly corresponds to TRBD1 (5 bases). Germline CDR1 DFQATT, CDR2 SNEGSKA (reference sequence). This CDR3 has 13 residues. The CDR3 coding sequence is TGCAGTGCTAGAAGACAGTTGAACACTGAAGCTCTCTTT. It encodes CSARRQLNTEALF.

This clonotype showed up just once. The chain has TRBV10-1 and TRBJ1-5; no firm D call. CDR3 length: 19 amino acids. Germline V gene data show CDR1 as WNHNN and CDR2 as SYGVQD (reference sequence). CDR3: CSGVCHTHDALCSNQPQHF. In DNA form, the CDR3 reads TGCTCTGGGGTTTGCCACACTCATGATGCACTGTGTAGCAATCAGCCCCAGCATTTT.

In its sample, this clonotype was seen many times. This chain links TRBV2 with TRBJ1-4; 7 positions agree with TRBD1. CDR1 and CDR2 from the germline V gene are SNHLY and FYNNEI. V trimming: 4 bases; J trimming: 6 bases; junction bases outside the gene matches: 5. The CDR3 extends over 14 amino acids. CDR3 bases: TGTGCCAGCAGTGTGACAGGGTCCGATGAAAAACTGTTTTTT. Translated: CASSVTGSDEKLFF.

This clonotype has a count of ten or more. The chain has TRBV12-3 or TRBV12-4 and TRBJ1-5; unclear D gene. The CDR3 covers 16 residues. The V end was cut by 6 bases, the J end by 0 bases, with 15 bases between. The CDR3 region has the DNA TGTGCCAGCAGCCTTTTTGGAGGCAATAGCAATCAGCCCCAGCATTTT. Protein: CASSLFGGNSNQPQHF.

This clonotype appeared many times. V gene TRBV20-1 combines with J gene TRBJ1-1, with unresolved D. This CDR3 region has 11 residues. With 1 base removed from V and 3 bases from J, the gap between germline ends came to 3 bases. The germline gives CDR1 DFQATT, CDR2 SNEGSKA (reference sequence). Here the CDR3 DNA reads TGCAGTGCTAGAGGACACACTGAAGCTTTCTTT. Translated: CSARGHTEAFF.